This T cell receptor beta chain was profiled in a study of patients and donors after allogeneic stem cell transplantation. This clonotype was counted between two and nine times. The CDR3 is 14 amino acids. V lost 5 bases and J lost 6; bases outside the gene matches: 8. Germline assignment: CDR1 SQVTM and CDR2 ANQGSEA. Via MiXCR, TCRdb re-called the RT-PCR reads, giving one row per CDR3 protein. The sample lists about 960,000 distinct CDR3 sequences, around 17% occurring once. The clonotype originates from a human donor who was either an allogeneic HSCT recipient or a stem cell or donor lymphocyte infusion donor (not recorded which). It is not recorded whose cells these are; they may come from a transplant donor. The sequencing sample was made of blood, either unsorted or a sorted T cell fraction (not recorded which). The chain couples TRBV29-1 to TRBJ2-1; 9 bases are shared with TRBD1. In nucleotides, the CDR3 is TGCAGCGTTAAACAGGGGGCCATCGGCAATGAGCAGTTCTTC. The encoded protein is CSVKQGAIGNEQFF.